This paragraph covers one TCR beta chain sequence. Its antigen is undetermined. This sample is drawn from a study of shared clonotypes between healthy human individuals. Study-wide findings and caveats: An effect of sequencing depth on clonotype sharing among donors was expected.

The method was immunoSEQ multiplex PCR; TCRdb's version includes in-frame clones alone and lacks a portion of them. The table lists about 1.5 million clones, 95% to 99% of them singletons. With V trimmed by 4 bases and J by 0 bases, 10 bases remained unmatched. The germline V gene encodes CDR1 MNHEY and CDR2 SMNVEV (reference sequence). CDR3 length: 19 amino acids. The sequence was collected from a man in his thirties or forties in good health. The specimen was naive CD4+ T cells sorted from blood. The subset denotes: CD45RA+ positively selected. J is TRBJ2-7 and V is TRBV27; 15 positions agree with TRBD2. In nucleotides, the CDR3 is TGTGCCAGCAGTTCTGGGACTAGCGGGAGGCCCACCGACTCCTACGAGCAGTACTTC. Protein: CASSSGTSGRPTDSYEQYF.